The T cell receptor beta chain under discussion was sequenced for a study of T cell responses to AZD1222 COVID-19 vaccine. V trimming: 3 bases; J trimming: 1 base; junction bases outside the gene matches: 11. This CDR3 is built from 17 residues. CDR1 LNHDA and CDR2 SQIVND come from the germline V gene (reference sequence). Profiled with immunoSEQ multiplex PCR; TCRdb holds only in-frame clones, not every one. The table lists 100,000 to 150,000 clones, around 92% of them singletons. The sample in question was peripheral blood, obtained on day 0 of AZD1222 vaccination. The rearrangement uses TRBV19 and TRBJ2-7; 8 nucleotides match TRBD2. The sequence was obtained from an adult in good health. CDR3 region: CASSMRSRAGGSYEQYF. CDR3 sequence (DNA): TGTGCCAGTAGTATGAGGTCGAGGGCGGGAGGATCCTACGAGCAGTACTTC.